This T cell receptor beta chain is drawn from a study of CD8+CD57+ T cells in acquired aplastic anemia. Genomic DNA templated the TCR beta VDJ and CDR3 profiling. From the reads, TCRdb called clonotypes with MiXCR, one entry per CDR3 protein. The sample contains roughly 250,000 distinct CDR3 sequences, 82% of which appear only once. The V gene's germline CDR1 is SGDLS and CDR2 YYNGEE. The length of the CDR3 is 15 residues. V was clipped by 3 bases and J by 10 bases, with 23 bases between them. Findings and limits, study-wide: The number of CD8+ CDR3 sequences shared by patients and controls was twenty-nine.

Patients who underwent sequencing had shown CD8+CD57+ cell expansion by flow cytometry. Patients were untreated when blood was sampled. To note about this clonotype: The target antigen is unknown.

This TCR was recovered from a human donor with aplastic anemia. The sample taken for sequencing was sorted CD4+, CD8+, or CD8+CD57+ T cells (not recorded which) from PBMCs. This chain connects TRBV9 to TRBJ2-7; tentatively, D is TRBD1 (5 bases). The CDR3: CASSEGSDTPYFQYF. CDR3 coding DNA: TGTGCCAGCAGCGAGGGGTCGGATACGCCCTATTTTCAGTACTTC.